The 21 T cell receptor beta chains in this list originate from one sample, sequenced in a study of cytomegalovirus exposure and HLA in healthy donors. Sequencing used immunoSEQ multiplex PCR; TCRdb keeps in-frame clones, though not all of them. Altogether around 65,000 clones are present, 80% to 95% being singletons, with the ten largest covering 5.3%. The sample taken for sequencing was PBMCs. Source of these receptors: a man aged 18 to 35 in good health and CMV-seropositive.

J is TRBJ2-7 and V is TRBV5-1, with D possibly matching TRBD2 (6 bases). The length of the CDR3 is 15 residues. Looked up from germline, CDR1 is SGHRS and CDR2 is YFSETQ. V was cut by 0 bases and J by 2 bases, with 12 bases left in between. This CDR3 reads CASSLGSGAAYEQYF. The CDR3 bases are TGCGCCAGCAGCTTGGGTTCGGGAGCGGCCTACGAGCAGTACTTC.

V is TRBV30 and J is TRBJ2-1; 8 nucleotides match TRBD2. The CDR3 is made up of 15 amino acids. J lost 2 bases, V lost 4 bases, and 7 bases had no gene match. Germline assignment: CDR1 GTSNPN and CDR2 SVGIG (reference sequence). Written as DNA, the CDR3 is TGTGCCTGGATGCGGGGACTAGGGACCTACAATGAGCAGTTCTTC. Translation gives CAWMRGLGTYNEQFF.

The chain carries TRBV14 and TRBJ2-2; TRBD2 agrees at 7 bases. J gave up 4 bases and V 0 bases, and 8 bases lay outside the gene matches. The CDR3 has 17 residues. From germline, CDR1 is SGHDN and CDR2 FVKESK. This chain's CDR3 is CASSQDEGWGGTGELFF. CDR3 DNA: TGTGCCAGCAGCCAAGATGAAGGCTGGGGGGGCACCGGGGAGCTGTTTTTT.

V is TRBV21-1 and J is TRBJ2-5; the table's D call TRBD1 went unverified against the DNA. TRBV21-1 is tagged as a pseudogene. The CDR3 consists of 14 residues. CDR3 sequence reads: CASLPGDSQETQYF. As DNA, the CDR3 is TGTGCCAGCTTACCAGGGGACAGCCAAGAGACCCAGTACTTC.

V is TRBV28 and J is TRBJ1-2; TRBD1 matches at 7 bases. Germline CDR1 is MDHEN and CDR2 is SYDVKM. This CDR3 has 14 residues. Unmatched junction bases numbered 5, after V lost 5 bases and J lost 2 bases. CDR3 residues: CASSPPTGNYGYTF. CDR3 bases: TGTGCCAGCAGTCCCCCGACAGGGAACTATGGCTACACCTTC.

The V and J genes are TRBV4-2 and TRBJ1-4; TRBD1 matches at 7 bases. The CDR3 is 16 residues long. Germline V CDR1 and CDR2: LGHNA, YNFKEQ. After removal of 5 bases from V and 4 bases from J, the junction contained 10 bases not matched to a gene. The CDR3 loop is CASSYGQDVFNEKLFF. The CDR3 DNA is TGTGCCAGCAGCTACGGACAGGACGTCTTTAATGAAAAACTGTTTTTT.

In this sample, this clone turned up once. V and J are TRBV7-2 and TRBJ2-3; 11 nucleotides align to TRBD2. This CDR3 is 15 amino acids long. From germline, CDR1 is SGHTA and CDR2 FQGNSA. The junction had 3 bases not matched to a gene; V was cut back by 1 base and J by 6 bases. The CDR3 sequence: CASSLVLAGVDTQYF. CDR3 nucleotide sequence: TGTGCCAGCAGCTTAGTACTAGCGGGAGTGGATACGCAGTATTTT.

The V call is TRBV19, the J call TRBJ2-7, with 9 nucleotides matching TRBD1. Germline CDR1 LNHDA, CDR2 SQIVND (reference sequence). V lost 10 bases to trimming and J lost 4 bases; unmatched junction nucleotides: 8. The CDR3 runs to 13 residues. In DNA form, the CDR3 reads TGTGCCACCGCCCGGGACAGGGTTTACGAGCAGTACTTC. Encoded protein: CATARDRVYEQYF.

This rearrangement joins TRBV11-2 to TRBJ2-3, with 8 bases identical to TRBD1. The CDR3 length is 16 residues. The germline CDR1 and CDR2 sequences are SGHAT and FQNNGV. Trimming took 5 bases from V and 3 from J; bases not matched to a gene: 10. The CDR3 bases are TGTGCCAGCAGCCGTCGACAGGGGATTAGAACAGATACGCAGTATTTT. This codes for CASSRRQGIRTDTQYF.

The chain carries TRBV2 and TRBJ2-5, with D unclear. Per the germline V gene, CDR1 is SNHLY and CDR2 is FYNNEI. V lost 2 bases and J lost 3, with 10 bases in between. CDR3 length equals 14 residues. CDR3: CASSESQPEETQYF. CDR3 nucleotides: TGTGCCAGCAGTGAATCACAGCCTGAAGAGACCCAGTACTTC.

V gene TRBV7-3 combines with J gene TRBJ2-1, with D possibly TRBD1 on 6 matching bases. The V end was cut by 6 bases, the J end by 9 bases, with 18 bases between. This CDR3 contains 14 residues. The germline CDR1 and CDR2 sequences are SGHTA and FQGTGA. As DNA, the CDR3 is TGTGCCAGCAGACCCGGATCAGGGGATGGTGAGCAGTTCTTC. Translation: CASRPGSGDGEQFF.

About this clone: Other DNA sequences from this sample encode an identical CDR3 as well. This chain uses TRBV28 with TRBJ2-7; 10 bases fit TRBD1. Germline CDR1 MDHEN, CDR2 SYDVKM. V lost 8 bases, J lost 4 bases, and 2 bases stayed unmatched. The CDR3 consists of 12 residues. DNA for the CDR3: TGTGCCAGCCGGGACAGGGGATACGAGCAGTACTTC. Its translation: CASRDRGYEQYF.

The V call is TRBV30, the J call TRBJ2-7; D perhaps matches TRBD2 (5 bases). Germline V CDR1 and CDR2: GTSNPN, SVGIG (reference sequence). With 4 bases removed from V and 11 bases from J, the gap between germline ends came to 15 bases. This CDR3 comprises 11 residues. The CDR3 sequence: CAWTDGPEEYF. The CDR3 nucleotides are TGTGCCTGGACCGATGGACCGGAGGAGTACTTC.

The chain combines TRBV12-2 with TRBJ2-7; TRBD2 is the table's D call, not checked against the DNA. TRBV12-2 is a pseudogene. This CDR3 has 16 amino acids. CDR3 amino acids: CASRLKGLAGAGEQYF. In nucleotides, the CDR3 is TGTGCAAGTCGCTTGAAGGGACTAGCGGGAGCGGGGGAGCAGTACTTC.

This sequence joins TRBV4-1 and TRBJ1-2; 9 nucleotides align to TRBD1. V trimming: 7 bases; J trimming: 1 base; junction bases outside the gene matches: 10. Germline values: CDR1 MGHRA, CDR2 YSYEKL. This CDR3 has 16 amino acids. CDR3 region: CASTPGQGGGNYGYTF. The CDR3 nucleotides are TGCGCCAGCACCCCGGGACAGGGAGGGGGTAACTATGGCTACACCTTC.

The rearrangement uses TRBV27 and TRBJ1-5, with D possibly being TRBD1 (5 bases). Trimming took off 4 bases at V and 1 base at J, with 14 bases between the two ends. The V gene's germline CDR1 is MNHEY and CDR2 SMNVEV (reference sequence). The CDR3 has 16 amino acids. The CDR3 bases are TGTGCCAGCAGTTCCAACGGGGGGGTAAGCAATCAGCCCCAGCATTTT. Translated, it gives CASSSNGGVSNQPQHF.

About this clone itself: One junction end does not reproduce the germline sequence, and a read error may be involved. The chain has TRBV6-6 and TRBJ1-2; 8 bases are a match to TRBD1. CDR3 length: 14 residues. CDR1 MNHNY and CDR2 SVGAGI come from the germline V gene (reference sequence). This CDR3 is CASSDSGQAYGYTF. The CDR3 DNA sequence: TGTGCCAGCAGTGACTCGGGACAGGCTTATGGCTACACCTTC.

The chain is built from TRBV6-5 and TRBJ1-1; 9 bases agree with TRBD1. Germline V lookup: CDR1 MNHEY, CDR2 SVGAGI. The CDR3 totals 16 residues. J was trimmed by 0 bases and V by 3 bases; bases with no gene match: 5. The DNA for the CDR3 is TGTGCCAGCAGTTATGGACAGGGGTCGATGAACACTGAAGCTTTCTTT. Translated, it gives CASSYGQGSMNTEAFF.

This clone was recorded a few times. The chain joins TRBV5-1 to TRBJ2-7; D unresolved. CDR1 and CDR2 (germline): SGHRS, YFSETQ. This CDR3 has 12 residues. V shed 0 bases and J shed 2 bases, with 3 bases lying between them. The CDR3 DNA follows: TGCGCCAGCAGCTTGGGCGCCTACGAGCAGTACTTC. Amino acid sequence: CASSLGAYEQYF.

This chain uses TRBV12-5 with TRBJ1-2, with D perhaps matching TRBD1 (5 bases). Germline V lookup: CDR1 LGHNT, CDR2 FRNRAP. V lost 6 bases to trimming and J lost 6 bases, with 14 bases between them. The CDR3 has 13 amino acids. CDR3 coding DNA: TGTGCTAGTGGCTTCGGGAGGGACGATGGCTACACCTTC. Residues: CASGFGRDDGYTF.

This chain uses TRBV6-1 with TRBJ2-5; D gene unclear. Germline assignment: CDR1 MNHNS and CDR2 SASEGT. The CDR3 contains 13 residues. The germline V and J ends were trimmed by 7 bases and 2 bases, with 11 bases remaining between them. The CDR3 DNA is TGTGCCAGCACGACTGCCATTCAAGAGACCCAGTACTTC. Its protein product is CASTTAIQETQYF.